Each of the 13 T cell receptor beta chains below was sequenced from the same sample in a study of cytomegalovirus exposure and HLA in healthy donors. PCR was performed using 60 Vbeta and 13 Jbeta primers. Measured with immunoSEQ multiplex PCR; TCRdb has only the in-frame clones, and not every one. Its table records some 200,000 clones. The specimen was PBMCs. These receptors all stem from a boy younger than 18 in good health and CMV-seronegative.

The chain links TRBV6-5 to TRBJ1-5; TRBD1 aligns across 9 bases. The ends lost 5 bases at V and 7 bases at J; junction bases unmatched: 6. This CDR3 has 14 residues. The germline gives CDR1 MNHEY, CDR2 SVGAGI. The CDR3 loop is CASSTGGGRQPQHF. The CDR3 DNA is TGTGCCAGCAGTACAGGGGGCGGGAGGCAGCCCCAGCATTTT.

The V call is TRBV14, the J call TRBJ2-7, with a weak D call TRBD1 (6 bases). Trimming took 4 bases from V and 2 from J, leaving 12 bases between them. This CDR3 region has 14 residues. In germline, CDR1 is SGHDN, CDR2 FVKESK. The CDR3 sequence is CASSPRQVPYEQYF. Written as DNA, the CDR3 is TGTGCCAGCAGCCCGAGACAGGTCCCCTACGAGCAGTACTTC.

The genes are TRBV6-1 and TRBJ2-5, with 7 bases identical to TRBD1. Germline CDR1 MNHNS, CDR2 SASEGT. J was trimmed by 5 bases and V by 6 bases; bases with no gene match: 12. This CDR3 is built from 15 residues. In DNA form, the CDR3 reads TGTGCCAGCAGCTCGGGGCAGGGGGATTTCGAGACCCAGTACTTC. It specifies CASSSGQGDFETQYF.

The rearrangement links TRBV30 to TRBJ2-7; D may be TRBD1 (6 bases). Deletions cut 8 bases from V and 6 bases from J, with 11 bases between. The CDR3 extends over 10 amino acids. Looked up from germline, CDR1 is GTSNPN and CDR2 is SVGIG (reference sequence). The chain's CDR3 is CAGGRGEQYF. The DNA of the CDR3 is TGTGCCGGGGGCAGGGGCGAGCAGTACTTC.

CDR3 sequence reads: CASSLAGTRVETQYF. The CDR3 DNA is TGTGCCAGCAGCTTAGCCGGGACTAGGGTTGAGACCCAGTACTTC. V usage is TRBV7-8 and J usage is TRBJ2-5, with 8 bases aligning to TRBD2. The CDR3 runs to 15 residues. J was trimmed by 5 bases and V by 0 bases; bases with no gene match: 5. Germline V gene data show CDR1 as SGHVS and CDR2 as FQNEAQ.

CDR3 amino acids: CASSTRGGNEQFF. CDR3 nucleotides: TGTGCCAGTAGTACACGGGGGGGGAATGAGCAGTTCTTC. The V gene is TRBV19, the J gene TRBJ2-1; TRBD2 matches 8 bases. CDR1 and CDR2 (germline): LNHDA, SQIVND (reference sequence). The CDR3 covers 13 residues. The ends lost 4 bases at V and 7 bases at J; junction bases unmatched: 3.

The rearrangement uses TRBV5-4 and TRBJ2-7, with 9 positions matching TRBD2. There are 15 residues in the CDR3. Germline V gene sequence: CDR1 SGHNT, CDR2 YYREEE (reference sequence). The J segment lost 0 bases and the V segment lost 0 bases, leaving 1 base of the junction unmatched. CDR3 nucleotides: TGTGCCAGCAGCTTGGGACTAGCGGTCTCCTACGAGCAGTACTTC. Its protein product is CASSLGLAVSYEQYF. Full variable domain (outside the CDR3, taken from reference TRBV5-4 and TRBJ2-7): ETGVTQSPTHLIKTRGQQVTLRCSSQSGHNTVSWYQQALGQGPQFIFQYYREEENGRGNFPPRFSGLQFPNYSSELNVNALELDDSALYLCASSLGLAVSYEQYFGPGTRLTVT.

The chain recombines TRBV29-1 with TRBJ1-1; D unclear. Germline V gene lookup returns CDR1 SQVTM and CDR2 ANQGSEA. The CDR3 runs 13 residues. V shed 6 bases and J shed 0 bases, with 11 bases lying between them. CDR3 protein: CSVIQVMNTEAFF. The CDR3 DNA reads as TGCAGCGTCATACAAGTTATGAACACTGAAGCTTTCTTT.

The chain carries TRBV30 and TRBJ2-3, with TRBD1 matching 7 bases. The CDR3 is 14 amino acids. The germline gives CDR1 GTSNPN, CDR2 SVGIG (reference sequence). After removal of 0 bases from V and 5 bases from J, the junction contained 5 bases not matched to a gene. The CDR3 DNA reads TGTGCCTGGAGTGTAAAGGGGGCCGGAGATACGCAGTATTTT. The encoded protein is CAWSVKGAGDTQYF.

The CDR3 sequence: CASSLGYGGDTQYF. The CDR3 nucleotides read TGTGCCAGCAGCTTGGGGTACGGGGGGGATACGCAGTATTTT. V gene TRBV7-7 combines with J gene TRBJ2-3; 7 nucleotides align to TRBD2. The V and J ends lost 3 bases and 6 bases, in that order; junction bases with no gene match: 6. The germline V gene has CDR1 SSHAT and CDR2 FNYEAQ (reference sequence). The CDR3 totals 14 residues.

This CDR3 is CASSLVPSGVLGDTQYF. The CDR3 coding sequence is TGTGCCAGCAGCTTAGTCCCTAGCGGGGTTTTAGGAGATACGCAGTATTTT. The chain uses TRBV7-2 and TRBJ2-3; TRBD2 agrees at 9 bases. Unmatched junction bases numbered 10, after V lost 1 base and J lost 5 bases. Germline CDR1 reads SGHTA; CDR2 reads FQGNSA. CDR3 length equals 17 residues. Together with reference TRBV7-2 and TRBJ2-3, the CDR3 gives the full variable domain: GAGVSQSPSNKVTEKGKDVELRCDPISGHTALYWYRQSLGQGLEFLIYFQGNSAPDKSGLPSDRFSAERTGGSVSTLTIQRTQQEDSAVYLCASSLVPSGVLGDTQYFGPGTRLTVL.

J is TRBJ2-2 and V is TRBV11-3, with D hard to call. Germline-derived CDR1 and CDR2 are SGHNT and YENEEA. V lost 4 bases to trimming and J lost 0 bases, with 6 bases between them. This CDR3 is 14 amino acids long. The CDR3 sequence is CASSYAANTGELFF. Here the CDR3 DNA reads TGTGCCAGCAGCTATGCGGCGAACACCGGGGAGCTGTTTTTT.

V and J are TRBV7-2 and TRBJ1-6; a possible D gene is TRBD1 (5 bases). Germline CDR1 SGHTA, CDR2 FQGNSA. The CDR3 runs 16 residues. Trimming left V 5 bases short and J 7 bases short, with 18 bases between. The CDR3 loop reads CASSPRQSRSNSPLHF. As DNA, the CDR3 is TGTGCCAGCAGCCCCAGACAGTCAAGGTCGAATTCACCCCTCCACTTT. The full variable domain, with the rest looked up from reference TRBV7-2 and TRBJ1-6, is GAGVSQSPSNKVTEKGKDVELRCDPISGHTALYWYRQSLGQGLEFLIYFQGNSAPDKSGLPSDRFSAERTGGSVSTLTIQRTQQEDSAVYLCASSPRQSRSNSPLHFGNGTRLTVT.